Sequencing of this T cell receptor beta chain was carried out in a study of cytomegalovirus exposure and HLA in healthy donors. The study's findings and limits: Under in vitro conditions, a few CMV-associated chains were confirmed as specific for CMV antigens.

The CDR3 totals 18 residues. V lost 0 bases to trimming and J lost 5 bases; unmatched junction nucleotides: 14. Germline V CDR1 and CDR2: MNHNS, SASEGT. Amplification used 60 Vbeta primers and 13 Jbeta primers. As originally analysed: Later, tens of millions of unique TCR beta chains were counted in an analysis, and about 10 million of them were shared. TCRdb's table, derived via immunoSEQ multiplex PCR, lists solely in-frame clones and lacks some. The V and J calls and the clone size are those of that table, but D and trimming were determined from the DNA. The table lists roughly 200,000 clones, about three quarters of them singletons. For this clone: Its antigen is undetermined.

The sequenced sample was PBMCs. The sequence derives from a man aged 35-49 years in good health and CMV-seronegative. J is TRBJ2-3 and V is TRBV6-1; 7 bases map to TRBD2. The CDR3 sequence: CASSEAPFGRGLGDTQYF. As DNA, the CDR3 is TGTGCCAGCAGTGAAGCTCCCTTCGGGCGGGGGTTGGGAGATACGCAGTATTTT.